The 8 T cell receptor beta chains listed next were all sequenced from one sample in a study of T cells in Graves' hyperthyroidism and ophthalmopathy. Authors of the study amplified TCR beta CDR3 regions from RNA transcripts. TCR CDR3 underwent first-round RT-PCR with the HTBI primer set. Each CDR3 protein is one row after TCRdb ran MiXCR on the multiplex PCR reads. There are 300,000 to 500,000 distinct CDR3 sequences in the sample; around 15% occur only once, and over 25% lies in the top ten. The source material was blood. The receptor source for this set is a man aged 50 or older with Graves' ophthalmopathy.

The rearrangement joins TRBV7-2 to TRBJ2-7; D remains unclear. The V gene lost 5 bases and the J gene lost 3 bases, with 14 bases spanning the gap. Germline CDR1 reads SGHTA; CDR2 reads FQGNSA. The CDR3 covers 14 residues. The CDR3 protein is CASSMGSEIYEQYF. CDR3 sequence (DNA): TGTGCCAGCAGCATGGGGTCAGAAATCTACGAGCAGTACTTC.

The J gene is TRBJ2-3, the V gene TRBV5-1; 15 bases agree with TRBD2. Germline V gene sequence: CDR1 SGHRS, CDR2 YFSETQ. This CDR3 comprises 19 residues. Trimming removed 4 bases from V and 5 bases from J; junction bases left unmatched: 14. CDR3 coding DNA: TGCGCCAGCAGCGAGATTCGAGGACTAGCGGGAGGGCGACTAGATACGCAGTATTTT. Protein product: CASSEIRGLAGGRLDTQYF.

This chain connects TRBV19 to TRBJ2-7; 10 bases line up with TRBD1. J was trimmed by 2 bases and V by 3 bases; bases with no gene match: 7. The CDR3 is 16 residues long. In germline, CDR1 is LNHDA, CDR2 SQIVND (reference sequence). The CDR3 loop is CASSIIGTGATYEQYF. The CDR3 DNA is TGTGCCAGTAGTATTATCGGGACAGGGGCCACCTACGAGCAGTACTTC. The full variable domain, in which reference TRBV19 and TRBJ2-7 provide the parts outside the CDR3, is DGGITQSPKYLFRKEGQNVTLSCEQNLNHDAMYWYRQDPGQGLRLIYYSQIVNDFQKGDIAEGYSVSREKKESFPLTVTSAQKNPTAFYLCASSIIGTGATYEQYFGPGTRLTVT.

This clonotype was counted a few times. The rearrangement joins TRBV6-1 to TRBJ1-3; 9 nucleotides align to TRBD1. Germline V gene data show CDR1 as MNHNS and CDR2 as SASEGT. The CDR3 contains 16 residues. With 4 bases clipped from V and 2 bases from J, the junction kept 6 bases outside the gene matches. The CDR3 here is CASSAIRQGAGNTIYF. CDR3 nucleotides: TGTGCCAGCAGTGCAATAAGACAGGGGGCTGGAAACACCATATATTTT.

This clonotype showed up just a few times. This sequence joins TRBV29-1 and TRBJ2-1; weak D call: TRBD1 (5 bases). Germline-derived CDR1 and CDR2 are SQVTM and ANQGSEA. V lost 6 bases and J lost 0, with 15 bases in between. The CDR3 consists of 15 residues. The CDR3, as DNA: TGCAGCGTCCCATGCCAGGGCAACTCCTACAATGAGCAGTTCTTC. Translating gives CSVPCQGNSYNEQFF.

The table lists this clonotype with a few counts. V gene TRBV29-1 combines with J gene TRBJ1-2; a weak D match, TRBD1 (5 bases). This CDR3 is 12 amino acids long. Trimming cost V 7 bases and J 4 bases, with 13 bases left between them. Germline CDR1 is SQVTM and CDR2 is ANQGSEA. The CDR3 nucleotides are TGCAGCGCCACAGACAGCCTCTATGGCTACACCTTC. Its translation is CSATDSLYGYTF.

The chain employs TRBV20-1 and TRBJ1-2; D is undetermined. The CDR3 spans 14 residues. V dropped 1 base and J dropped 2 bases, with 11 bases sitting between them. Germline CDR1 reads DFQATT; CDR2 reads SNEGSKA (reference sequence). The CDR3 DNA sequence: TGCAGTGCTAGAGTTTCTGAGGGCAACTATGGCTACACCTTC. Amino acid sequence: CSARVSEGNYGYTF.

This clonotype was seen only once. V is TRBV19 and J is TRBJ1-5; 8 bases are a match to TRBD1. This CDR3 region has 18 residues. J was trimmed by 0 bases and V by 7 bases; bases with no gene match: 14. CDR1 LNHDA and CDR2 SQIVND come from the germline V gene (reference sequence). CDR3 sequence reads: CASTDRDRTLPSNQPQHF. For the CDR3, the DNA is TGTGCCAGTACCGATAGGGACAGGACACTACCTAGCAATCAGCCCCAGCATTTT. The whole variable domain, filled in from reference TRBV19 and TRBJ1-5, reads DGGITQSPKYLFRKEGQNVTLSCEQNLNHDAMYWYRQDPGQGLRLIYYSQIVNDFQKGDIAEGYSVSREKKESFPLTVTSAQKNPTAFYLCASTDRDRTLPSNQPQHFGDGTRLSIL.